The rows below give T cell receptor beta chains drawn from one sample of a study of T cell responses to AZD1222 COVID-19 vaccine. The table came from immunoSEQ multiplex PCR; TCRdb's copy has only in-frame clones and leaves some out. The sample has about 110,000 clones; about 86% are singletons. The sample in question was peripheral blood, obtained on day 0 of AZD1222 vaccination. The receptor set was obtained from an adult in good health. The CDR3 runs from the conserved cysteine through the conserved F or W. The D gene is left open where the match is weak. Expanded clones get a size class; other rows say once, few or many, or leave the size out.

NA | TRBJ2-2 | NA | TRBV9 | CASSRTPNTGELFF | TGTGCCAGCAGCCGGACACCGAACACCGGGGAGCTGTTTTTT
TRBD1 | TRBJ2-7 | NA | TRBV5-8 | CASNYRGVSEQYF | TGTGCCAGCAATTACAGGGGGGTCAGCGAGCAGTACTTC
TRBD1 | TRBJ2-7 | NA | TRBV28 | CASRSGTAYGDEQYF | TGTGCCAGCAGGTCCGGGACAGCGTACGGGGACGAGCAGTACTTC
NA | TRBJ1-4 | few | TRBV19 | CASSIRGEKLFF | TGTGCCAGTAGTATACGGGGTGAAAAACTGTTTTTT
TRBD1 | TRBJ1-5 | NA | TRBV27 | CASRESTGGGNQPQHF | TGTGCCAGCAGAGAGTCGACAGGGGGCGGCAATCAGCCCCAGCATTTT
TRBD1 | TRBJ1-6 | NA | TRBV28 | CASSSGQGSSPLHF | TGTGCCAGCAGTTCCGGACAGGGGAGTTCACCCCTCCACTTT
NA | TRBJ2-6 | NA | TRBV30 | CARLQGSGANVLTF | TGTGCCCGCCTCCAGGGGTCCGGGGCCAACGTCCTGACTTTC
TRBD2 | TRBJ2-5 | NA | TRBV5-1 | CASSTDSGGQETQYF | TGCGCCAGCAGTACCGATTCGGGGGGGCAAGAGACCCAGTACTTC
TRBD1 | TRBJ2-7 | few | TRBV29-1 | CSAQTGQGIYEQYF | TGCAGCGCACAGACGGGACAGGGCATCTACGAGCAGTACTTC
TRBD1 | TRBJ1-2 | NA | TRBV6-5 | CASSYGAGGSGGYTF | TGTGCCAGCAGTTACGGGGCAGGGGGATCGGGCGGCTACACCTTC
NA | TRBJ1-1 | few | TRBV2 | CASSPLPGPKDLIRSVDTEAFF | TGTGCCAGCAGCCCCTTACCGGGCCCGAAGGATTTGATTAGATCAGTAGACACTGAAGCTTTCTTT
NA | TRBJ1-2 | NA | TRBV4-2 | CASSQEGGVYYGYTF | TGTGCCAGCAGCCAAGAAGGTGGGGTATACTATGGCTACACCTTC
TRBD1 | TRBJ1-2 | NA | TRBV3-1/TRBV3-2 | CASSQGGGRGPDGYTF | TGTGCCAGCAGCCAAGGCGGGGGTAGGGGGCCGGATGGCTACACCTTC
NA | TRBJ1-6 | few | TRBV7-9 | CASSPPGVSYNSPLHF | TGTGCCAGCAGCCCCCCCGGGGTATCCTATAATTCACCCCTCCACTTT
TRBD1 | TRBJ2-4 | NA | TRBV4-1 | CASSQAGGLDGRRDIQYF | TGCGCCAGCAGCCAGGCAGGGGGCCTGGACGGTCGGAGGGACATTCAGTACTTC
NA | TRBJ2-7 | NA | TRBV5-1 | CASRAGLNYEQYF | TGCGCCAGCAGGGCCGGCCTAAACTACGAGCAGTACTTC
NA | TRBJ2-1 | NA | TRBV24-1 | CATSDFYNRFNEQFF | TGTGCCACCAGTGATTTTTATAACAGGTTCAATGAGCAGTTCTTC
NA | TRBJ2-7 | NA | TRBV7-9 | CASSLGAGHEQYF | TGTGCCAGCAGCTTAGGTGCGGGGCACGAGCAGTACTTC
NA | TRBJ2-2 | NA | TRBV12-3/TRBV12-4 | CASSWGERELFF | TGTGCCAGCAGTTGGGGGGAACGCGAGCTGTTTTTT
TRBD2 | TRBJ2-3 | NA | TRBV11-2 | CASSSRLTSGGAADTQYF | TGTGCCAGCAGCTCCCGGCTGACTAGCGGGGGGGCCGCGGATACGCAGTATTTT
NA | TRBJ1-2 | few | TRBV28 | CASMTAQNYGYTF | TGTGCCAGCATGACAGCACAAAACTATGGCTACACCTTC
NA | TRBJ1-3 | NA | TRBV30 | CAWSSRVRYTIYF | TGTGCCTGGAGTAGCCGGGTTCGGTACACCATATATTTT
TRBD1 | TRBJ2-2 | NA | TRBV5-1 | CASSSQQGAGTGELFF | TGCGCCAGCAGCTCTCAGCAGGGGGCGGGCACCGGGGAGCTGTTTTTT
NA | TRBJ2-7 | NA | TRBV12-3/TRBV12-4 | CASSRELTYEQYF | TGTGCCAGCAGTCGGGAACTCACCTACGAGCAGTACTTC
TRBD1 | TRBJ1-2 | NA | TRBV12-3/TRBV12-4 | CARPWDREDYTF | TGTGCCAGACCTTGGGACAGGGAGGACTACACCTTC
NA | TRBJ2-1 | NA | TRBV7-2 | CASSLESADYNEQFF | TGTGCCAGCAGCTTAGAGAGCGCCGACTACAATGAGCAGTTCTTC
NA | TRBJ1-3 | NA | TRBV5-1 | CASSLEGISGNTIYF | TGCGCCAGCAGCTTGGAAGGGATTTCTGGAAACACCATATATTTT
NA | TRBJ1-1 | NA | TRBV6-8 | CASSYRGDRGTEAFF | TGTGCCAGCAGTTACCGGGGGGATCGGGGCACTGAAGCTTTCTTT
TRBD1 | TRBJ1-2 | few | TRBV4-1 | CASSQVRDRAGYTF | TGCGCCAGCAGCCAAGTACGGGACAGGGCTGGCTACACCTTC
NA | TRBJ2-5 | NA | TRBV5-1 | CASSLGPGVETQYF | TGCGCCAGCAGCTTGGGTCCTGGTGTGGAGACCCAGTACTTC
NA | TRBJ1-5 | NA | TRBV10-1 | CASSETPTGSSNQPQHF | TGCGCCAGCAGTGAGACGCCGACAGGATCTAGCAATCAGCCCCAGCATTTT
NA | TRBJ2-5 | NA | TRBV29-1 | CSVDRGSQETQYF | TGCAGCGTTGATAGGGGGTCTCAAGAGACCCAGTACTTC
TRBD2 | TRBJ2-7 | NA | TRBV29-1 | CSVDDFLAGNSYEQYF | TGCAGCGTTGATGACTTCCTAGCGGGGAACTCCTACGAGCAGTACTTC
TRBD2 | TRBJ2-3 | NA | TRBV28 | CASLGGGAMDTQYF | TGTGCCAGTTTGGGCGGGGGGGCCATGGATACGCAGTATTTT
NA | TRBJ2-5 | NA | TRBV7-9 | CATETQYF | TGTGCCACGGAGACCCAGTACTTC
TRBD2 | TRBJ2-1 | NA | TRBV28 | CASTLGGGLVWEQFF | TGTGCCAGCACCCTGGGGGGGGGATTGGTCTGGGAGCAGTTCTTC
NA | TRBJ1-1 | NA | TRBV27 | CASSFNPGLVNTEAFF | TGTGCCAGCAGTTTTAATCCGGGACTTGTGAACACTGAAGCTTTCTTT
NA | TRBJ1-1 | NA | TRBV5-1 | CASSASWNTEAFF | TGCGCCAGCAGCGCATCGTGGAACACTGAAGCTTTCTTT
NA | TRBJ2-7 | NA | TRBV11-2 | CASSLGGVRYEQYF | TGTGCCAGCAGCTTAGGAGGGGTACGGTACGAGCAGTACTTC
NA | TRBJ1-5 | NA | TRBV19 | CASSIYDAQRAEQPQHF | TGTGCCAGTAGTATTTACGACGCGCAAAGGGCAGAACAGCCCCAGCATTTT
TRBD1 | TRBJ1-2 | NA | TRBV19 | CASNDRGLIYGYTF | TGTGCCAGTAATGACAGGGGGCTGATCTATGGCTACACCTTC
NA | TRBJ1-4 | NA | TRBV7-8 | CASSPLWGGEDEKLFF | TGTGCCAGCAGCCCCCTATGGGGGGGTGAGGATGAAAAACTGTTTTTT
NA | TRBJ1-6 | NA | TRBV5-1 | CASSGPEGRLLNSPLHF | TGCGCCAGCAGCGGACCAGAGGGGCGCTTACTGAATTCACCCCTCCACTTT
NA | TRBJ2-3 | NA | TRBV6-5 | CASSYRVPETDTQYF | TGTGCCAGCAGTTACCGGGTACCGGAGACAGATACGCAGTATTTT
NA | TRBJ2-5 | NA | TRBV15 | CATSRDLGGAGLGDRETQYF | TGTGCCACCAGCAGAGATCTAGGGGGGGCCGGTTTAGGTGACCGAGAGACCCAGTACTTC
NA | TRBJ2-6 | NA | TRBV3-1/TRBV3-2 | CASSQWAMEGANVLTF | TGTGCCAGCAGCCAATGGGCTATGGAGGGGGCCAACGTCCTGACTTTC
TRBD1 | TRBJ1-3 | NA | TRBV28 | CASLKQGASGNTIYF | TGTGCCAGCCTCAAACAGGGGGCTTCTGGAAACACCATATATTTT
TRBD1 | TRBJ2-7 | NA | TRBV19 | CASSIRDRVYEQYF | TGTGCCAGTAGTATCCGGGACAGGGTTTACGAGCAGTACTTC
NA | TRBJ1-5 | NA | TRBV27 | CASSLYGPISNQPQHF | TGTGCCAGCAGTTTATATGGGCCCATTAGCAATCAGCCCCAGCATTTT
NA | TRBJ2-5 | NA | TRBV7-2 | CASSLDRIEKTQYF | TGTGCCAGCAGCTTAGACCGGATTGAGAAGACCCAGTACTTC
NA | TRBJ2-5 | NA | TRBV7-9 | CASSPPGRETQYF | TGTGCCAGCAGCCCCCCCGGGCGAGAGACCCAGTACTTC
NA | TRBJ1-6 | NA | TRBV28 | CASKRQTVSPLHF | TGTGCCAGCAAGAGGCAGACCGTTTCACCCCTCCACTTT
TRBD2 | TRBJ2-7 | NA | TRBV12-5 | CASGLWLGGSSYEQYF | TGTGCTAGTGGTTTATGGCTCGGGGGGTCTTCCTACGAGCAGTACTTC